These 27 T cell receptor beta chains originate from one sample sequenced in a study of early stage breast cancer tumors (dated by TCRdb to 2015 to 2018). The library was generated by the immunoSEQ multiplex PCR assay. The source is immuneACCESS, and TCRdb retained only in-frame sequences with V and J called. Part of the clones is not carried over; for the studies checked, unresolved V genes explain less than half of this, and the remainder is unexplained. This sample has about 51,000 clones in its table, and 78% of those were observed once. The top ten hold 3% to 4% of the sample. Material: blood. The receptors stem from a person in their 40s with breast cancer.

The chain has TRBV5-5 and TRBJ2-7, with a tentative D call TRBD2 (5 bases). Germline CDR1 and CDR2: SGHKS and YYEKEE (reference sequence). The CDR3 spans 15 residues. V was shortened by 3 bases and J by 1 base, with 14 bases between the two germline ends. CDR3 protein: CASSWGASSSYEQYF. Here the CDR3 DNA reads TGTGCCAGCAGCTGGGGAGCCAGTTCGTCCTACGAGCAGTACTTC.

Here the CDR3 reads CASSQDLDYEQYF. In nucleotides, the CDR3 is TGCGCCAGCAGCCAAGATCTCGACTACGAGCAGTACTTC. The chain uses TRBV4-1 and TRBJ2-7; D is uncertain. This CDR3 region has 13 residues. Trimming cost V 0 bases and J 3 bases, with 6 bases left between them. Germline values: CDR1 MGHRA, CDR2 YSYEKL.

This clone was detected a few times. This chain links TRBV18 with TRBJ2-2; D gene ambiguous. Germline V gives CDR1 KGHSH, CDR2 LQKENI. This CDR3 spans 14 amino acids. Deletions cut 6 bases from V and 3 bases from J, with 11 bases between. The CDR3 is CASSQAQDTGELFF. CDR3 DNA: TGTGCCAGCTCCCAGGCTCAGGACACCGGGGAGCTGTTTTTT.

The chain carries TRBV4-1 and TRBJ2-7; perhaps TRBD2 as D (6 bases). The CDR3 runs 15 residues. CDR1 is MGHRA and CDR2 is YSYEKL in the germline V gene. Trimming left V 1 base short and J 3 bases short, with 13 bases between. This chain's CDR3 is CASSQAILGGYEQYF. As DNA, the CDR3 is TGCGCCAGCAGCCAAGCGATATTGGGGGGCTACGAGCAGTACTTC.

This clone has a handful of counts. The rearrangement joins TRBV30 to TRBJ2-2; 7 bases map to TRBD1. There are 13 residues in the CDR3. After removal of 5 bases from V and 6 bases from J, the junction contained 6 bases not matched to a gene. CDR1 is GTSNPN and CDR2 is SVGIG in the germline V gene (reference sequence). The CDR3, as DNA: TGTGCCTGGGATAGACAGGGATCCGGGGAGCTGTTTTTT. This encodes CAWDRQGSGELFF.

The rearrangement links TRBV7-2 to TRBJ2-5, with unresolved D. This CDR3 has 13 residues. Germline values: CDR1 SGHTA, CDR2 FQGNSA. The ends were cut back, 1 base at V and 5 bases at J, with 8 bases in the middle. Here the CDR3 DNA reads TGTGCCAGCAGCTTAGTAGTCCGGGAGACCCAGTACTTC. This gives the protein CASSLVVRETQYF.

The chain links TRBV16 to TRBJ1-1; D is undetermined. V gave up 4 bases and J gave up 4 bases, with 10 bases separating them. Germline-derived CDR1 and CDR2 are KGHSY and FQNENV. CDR3 size: 13 residues. CDR3 region: CASSLGSGTEAFF. The DNA of the CDR3 is TGTGCCAGCAGCCTGGGATCGGGCACTGAAGCTTTCTTT.

The gene calls are TRBV13 and TRBJ1-2, with D perhaps TRBD1 (5 bases). Per the germline V gene, CDR1 is PRHDT and CDR2 is FYEKMQ (reference sequence). This CDR3 contains 15 residues. With 5 bases removed from V and 5 bases from J, the gap between germline ends came to 18 bases. The CDR3 protein is CASSPNTGTAYGYTF. The CDR3 DNA sequence: TGTGCCAGCAGCCCCAACACGGGGACGGCATATGGCTACACCTTC.

This chain joins TRBV6-1 and TRBJ1-3; no clear D. Trimming shortened V by 3 bases and J by 4 bases, and 7 bases separated the two germline ends. This CDR3 region has 13 residues. Per germline, CDR1 MNHNS and CDR2 SASEGT. CDR3 DNA: TGTGCCAGCAGTGACCTCAGGGGAAACACCATATATTTT. Its protein is CASSDLRGNTIYF.

This CDR3 reads CSVEDWASGRAGDEQFF. As DNA, the CDR3 is TGCAGCGTTGAAGATTGGGCTAGCGGGAGGGCCGGGGATGAGCAGTTCTTC. The chain couples TRBV29-1 to TRBJ2-1; 12 bases are shared with TRBD2. Trimming removed 0 bases from V and 8 bases from J; junction bases left unmatched: 11. CDR1 SQVTM and CDR2 ANQGSEA come from the germline V gene. The CDR3 covers 17 residues.

The chain recombines TRBV6-5 with TRBJ2-5; D gene ambiguous. Germline assignment: CDR1 MNHEY and CDR2 SVGAGI. The germline V and J ends were trimmed by 3 bases and 5 bases, with 10 bases remaining between them. The CDR3 length is 13 residues. CDR3 in amino acids: CASSYGLGETQYF. CDR3 in DNA: TGTGCCAGCAGTTATGGGCTCGGGGAGACCCAGTACTTC.

The V gene is TRBV6-5, the J gene TRBJ1-3, with D unresolved. This CDR3 is built from 14 residues. The V gene lost 5 bases and the J gene lost 0 bases, with 8 bases spanning the gap. Germline CDR1 reads MNHEY; CDR2 reads SVGAGI. The CDR3: CASSKYLSGNTIYF. The DNA for the CDR3 is TGTGCCAGCAGTAAATACCTCTCTGGAAACACCATATATTTT.

On this clone: Other DNA variants within this sample encode the same CDR3. V and J are TRBV6-5 and TRBJ1-5; D remains unclear. Germline V lookup: CDR1 MNHEY, CDR2 SVGAGI. Trimming stripped 3 bases from V and 1 base from J, with 7 bases between. The CDR3 has 14 amino acids. CDR3 nucleotide sequence: TGTGCCAGCAGTTATTCGGAAAGCAATCAGCCCCAGCATTTT. Encoded protein: CASSYSESNQPQHF.

The V call is TRBV6-1, the J call TRBJ2-1; D is perhaps TRBD2 (6 bases). The CDR3 contains 15 residues. V dropped 7 bases and J dropped 2 bases, with 15 bases sitting between them. Germline V CDR1 and CDR2: MNHNS, SASEGT. CDR3 sequence: CASIEVGGTYNEQFF. DNA of the CDR3: TGTGCCAGCATCGAAGTGGGGGGTACCTACAATGAGCAGTTCTTC.

J is TRBJ2-2 and V is TRBV11-2, with TRBD2 identical over 14 bases. Trimming took 0 bases from V and 7 from J; bases not matched to a gene: 7. Germline lookup yields CDR1 SGHAT and CDR2 FQNNGV. The CDR3 totals 18 residues. The CDR3 region has the DNA TGTGCCAGCAGCTTAGATCTGGGACTAGCGGGAGCCGGCGGGGAGCTGTTTTTT. Translation gives CASSLDLGLAGAGGELFF.

This chain uses TRBV13 with TRBJ2-5, with 11 bases fitting TRBD2. Germline loops: CDR1 PRHDT, CDR2 FYEKMQ (reference sequence). V was clipped by 5 bases and J by 4 bases; unmatched bases: 9. The CDR3 totals 16 residues. CDR3 DNA sequence: TGTGCCAGCAGCAACCGACTAGCGGGAAGAGGAGAGACCCAGTACTTC. As protein: CASSNRLAGRGETQYF.

The chain is built from TRBV28 and TRBJ1-5; D gene unclear. Between the trimmed V and J ends, which lost 7 bases and 2 bases, there was a span of 18 bases. CDR1 and CDR2 from the germline V gene are MDHEN and SYDVKM. This CDR3 contains 16 residues. The chain's CDR3 is CASKPPIQVGNQPQHF. CDR3 DNA sequence: TGTGCCAGCAAGCCACCCATCCAGGTGGGCAATCAGCCCCAGCATTTT. The whole variable domain, filled in from reference TRBV28 and TRBJ1-5, reads DVKVTQSSRYLVKRTGEKVFLECVQDMDHENMFWYRQDPGLGLRLIYFSYDVKMKEKGDIPEGYSVSREKKERFSLILESASTNQTSMYLCASKPPIQVGNQPQHFGDGTRLSIL.

The rearrangement uses TRBV5-4 and TRBJ2-1; 7 nucleotides match TRBD1. The length of the CDR3 is 15 residues. From germline, CDR1 is SGHNT and CDR2 YYREEE (reference sequence). V dropped 0 bases and J dropped 2; count of bases not matched to a gene: 2. CDR3 in amino acids: CASSLEGQAYNEQFF. For the CDR3, the DNA is TGTGCCAGCAGCTTGGAAGGACAGGCCTACAATGAGCAGTTCTTC.

The CDR3 nucleotides are TGCGCCAGCAGCAGTCTTCCGGAGAATGAGCAGTTCTTC. It translates to CASSSLPENEQFF. J is TRBJ2-1 and V is TRBV5-1, with D uncertain. The V gene's germline CDR1 is SGHRS and CDR2 YFSETQ. This CDR3 comprises 13 residues. Between the trimmed V and J ends, which lost 4 bases and 7 bases, there was a span of 12 bases.

This clone was detected only once. The rearrangement joins TRBV28 to TRBJ1-4, with TRBD1 identical over 9 bases. The germline V gene has CDR1 MDHEN and CDR2 SYDVKM. The junction had 1 base not matched to a gene; V was cut back by 4 bases and J by 7 bases. This CDR3 comprises 13 residues. The CDR3 DNA reads TGTGCCAGCAGTTCGGACAGGGGTGAAAAACTGTTTTTT. Translation gives CASSSDRGEKLFF.

The count of this clone is one. V and J are TRBV5-1 and TRBJ2-1; D not resolved. CDR3 length equals 16 residues. CDR1 is SGHRS, CDR2 YFSETQ, per germline. V gave up 0 bases and J gave up 5 bases, with 15 bases separating them. The CDR3 nucleotides are TGCGCCAGCAGCTTGGGGCGGACGAACACTAACAATGAGCAGTTCTTC. Translating it yields CASSLGRTNTNNEQFF.

The rearrangement joins TRBV5-1 to TRBJ1-4; 9 bases match TRBD1. Trimming at V came to 5 bases and at J to 3 bases, leaving 8 bases not matched to a gene. The CDR3 sequence is 16 residues long. Per the germline V gene, CDR1 is SGHRS and CDR2 is YFSETQ. CDR3 in DNA: TGCGCCAGCAGACCAGGGACAGGGTCATCTAATGAAAAACTGTTTTTT. It yields the protein CASRPGTGSSNEKLFF.

The CDR3 is CATSRVGQPNEKLFF. CDR3 DNA: TGTGCCACCAGCAGAGTCGGGCAGCCTAATGAAAAACTGTTTTTT. The chain has TRBV15 and TRBJ1-4, with D uncertain. The CDR3 is 15 residues long. V was clipped by 1 base and J by 3 bases, with 9 bases between them. CDR1 is LNHNV and CDR2 is YYDKDF in the germline V gene (reference sequence).

The CDR3 bases are TGTGCCTGGAGTGTAAGGTTAGGCAGGCGGAACACTGAAGCTTTCTTT. Its protein product is CAWSVRLGRRNTEAFF. The chain couples TRBV30 to TRBJ1-1; no definite D call. CDR3 length: 16 amino acids. Germline CDR1 reads GTSNPN; CDR2 reads SVGIG (reference sequence). V was pared by 0 bases and J by 1 base, with 15 bases between.

The rearrangement links TRBV30 to TRBJ2-2, with D tentatively TRBD1 (5 bases). The CDR3 extends over 15 amino acids. V lost 1 base and J lost 5, with 14 bases in between. Germline CDR1 is GTSNPN and CDR2 is SVGIG (reference sequence). The CDR3 nucleotides are TGTGCCTGGAGTGCAGGAGACAGACAGACCGGGGAGCTGTTTTTT. It yields the protein CAWSAGDRQTGELFF.

The V gene is TRBV19, the J gene TRBJ1-1; unclear D gene. The CDR3 has 14 amino acids. Trimming stripped 6 bases from V and 2 bases from J, with 13 bases between. Germline CDR1 is LNHDA and CDR2 is SQIVND (reference sequence). The CDR3 DNA follows: TGTGCCAGTAGGGGAGGACTCGGCAACACTGAAGCTTTCTTT. It translates to CASRGGLGNTEAFF.

This chain links TRBV19 with TRBJ1-1, with TRBD1 as a possible D gene (6 bases). V dropped 4 bases and J dropped 1 base, with 10 bases sitting between them. The CDR3 covers 14 residues. The germline V gene encodes CDR1 LNHDA and CDR2 SQIVND (reference sequence). This CDR3 is CASSSEQGNTEAFF. The CDR3 DNA is TGTGCCAGTAGTAGTGAACAGGGGAACACTGAAGCTTTCTTT.